The rows below give T cell receptor beta chains drawn from one sample of a study of blood T cell repertoires in COVID-19. Libraries were prepared by immunoSEQ multiplex PCR; TCRdb keeps only in-frame clonotypes and omits some of them. Of 100,000 to 150,000 clones in the sample, about 93% were seen once. Sequences were obtained from peripheral blood. The origin of the receptors is a man aged 45-65 years with COVID-19, enrolled during active disease. Both conserved end residues are part of each CDR3. The D gene is left open where the match is weak. Clone size is given for some rows only: seen once, a few or many times, or a class if the clone is expanded.

v_gene	d_gene	j_gene	abundance	CDR3nt	CDR3aa
TRBV3-1/TRBV3-2	-	TRBJ2-5	-	TGTGCCAGCAGCCAAGATCAGGGGTGGGGATCTGGGGAGACCCAGTACTTC	CASSQDQGWGSGETQYF
TRBV6-2/TRBV6-3	TRBD1	TRBJ2-7	-	TGTGCCAGCAGTCAACATCAACCGACAGGGTCCTACGAGCAGTACTTC	CASSQHQPTGSYEQYF
TRBV14	TRBD1	TRBJ2-7	-	TGTGCCAGCAGCCAAGAACCGGGACAGGGTTATTACGAGCAGTACTTC	CASSQEPGQGYYEQYF
TRBV25-1	-	TRBJ1-5	-	TGTGCCAGCAGTCCCGTAGGGGGTTCGGGCAATCAGCCCCAGCATTTT	CASSPVGGSGNQPQHF
TRBV9	-	TRBJ2-6	once	TGTGCCAGCAGCCTCCCGTCCTCTGGGGCCAACGTCCTGACTTTC	CASSLPSSGANVLTF
TRBV5-1	TRBD1	TRBJ1-4	-	TGCGCCAGCAGCTTGAGACAGGGTAAAGAAAAACTGTTTTTT	CASSLRQGKEKLFF
TRBV9	TRBD1	TRBJ2-3	-	TGTGCCAGCAGCCCCCGGGGGGACAGGGTACCAGATACGCAGTATTTT	CASSPRGDRVPDTQYF
TRBV7-9	-	TRBJ1-1	once	TGTGCCAGCAGCCCATACTCTCCACCGAAGACTGAAGCTTTCTTT	CASSPYSPPKTEAFF
TRBV28	TRBD2	TRBJ2-2	few	TGTGCCAGCAGTTTCGTGTCTAGCGGATACACCGGGGAGCTGTTTTTT	CASSFVSSGYTGELFF
TRBV12-3/TRBV12-4	-	TRBJ1-2	-	TGTGCCAGCAGTTTAAGTACGGGGAGCGGCTACACCTTC	CASSLSTGSGYTF
TRBV7-6	-	TRBJ1-3	once	TGTGCCAGCAGCCCTGCCGTCGCGACTGGAAACACCATATATTTT	CASSPAVATGNTIYF
TRBV7-9	-	TRBJ2-3	once	TGTGCCAGCAGCTTAGGGGGGCGGCTCACAGATACGCAGTATTTT	CASSLGGRLTDTQYF
TRBV12-3/TRBV12-4	TRBD1	TRBJ1-5	-	TGTGCCAGCAGTTTTGGGGACAGGGGGACCCAGCATTTT	CASSFGDRGTQHF
TRBV6-5	TRBD1	TRBJ2-1	-	TGTGCCAGCAGCCCCGGGACAGGGAACAATGAGCAGTTCTTC	CASSPGTGNNEQFF
TRBV7-9	-	TRBJ2-6	-	TGTGCCAGCAGCTTGGGGGCACGTTCTGGGGCCAACGTCCTGACTTTC	CASSLGARSGANVLTF
TRBV5-6	TRBD1	TRBJ2-1	-	TGTGCCAGCAGTACTAGGGGGCTTTCCTACAATGAGCAGTTCTTC	CASSTRGLSYNEQFF
TRBV19	TRBD1	TRBJ2-4	-	TGTGCCAGTAGTGGACAGGAAAGCATTCAGTACTTC	CASSGQESIQYF
TRBV28	-	TRBJ2-1	-	TGTGCCAGCAGTCCTCGGGTAGCGAGGAATGAGCAGTTCTTC	CASSPRVARNEQFF
TRBV5-4	TRBD1	TRBJ1-2	once	TGTGCCAGCAGGAGGGAGACAGGGGGGGGCTACACCTTC	CASRRETGGGYTF
TRBV7-6	-	TRBJ2-1	-	TGTGCCAGCAGCTTAGTTGGCCAGCGGGCCCTAAGGGGGCACTACAATGAGCAGTTCTTC	CASSLVGQRALRGHYNEQFF
TRBV20-1	-	TRBJ1-2	-	TGCAGTGAGGGGGCTAACTATGGCTACACCTTC	CSEGANYGYTF
TRBV19	-	TRBJ2-3	-	TGTGCCAGTAAACCGAGACTCACTAGCACAGATACGCAGTATTTT	CASKPRLTSTDTQYF
TRBV7-2	TRBD2	TRBJ2-1	-	TGTGCCAGCAGCTCTCAGCCGGGACTAGGAGGTGAGCAGTTCTTC	CASSSQPGLGGEQFF
TRBV10-3	TRBD2	TRBJ2-3	-	TGTGCCATCAGCGGGACTAGCGGGATCGGAGAGAATACGCAGTATTTT	CAISGTSGIGENTQYF
TRBV6-5	-	TRBJ1-1	-	TGTGCCAGCAGTTTTAGCCAGAACACTGAAGCTTTCTTT	CASSFSQNTEAFF
TRBV28	TRBD1	TRBJ1-1	-	TGTGCCAGCATCAGGGGGCGCACTGAAGCTTTCTTT	CASIRGRTEAFF
TRBV18	TRBD1	TRBJ2-3	-	TGTGCCAGCTCACCAAGGGGGCTGAGGACAGATACGCAGTATTTT	CASSPRGLRTDTQYF
TRBV5-4	-	TRBJ2-7	few	TGTGCCAGCAGCCCCGATGGAGGGACGGGGAGCTACGAGCAGTACTTC	CASSPDGGTGSYEQYF
TRBV19	-	TRBJ2-2	few	TGTGCCAGTAGCCAGACGGCGGTCTCGGCGGGGGAGCTGTTTTTT	CASSQTAVSAGELFF
TRBV19	TRBD1	TRBJ1-6	-	TGTGCCAGTAGTGACAGGGGTAATTCACCCCTCCACTTT	CASSDRGNSPLHF
TRBV9	TRBD2	TRBJ2-7	-	TGTGCCAGCAGCGCCAGCGGGACCTCCTACGAGCAGTACTTC	CASSASGTSYEQYF
TRBV2	TRBD1	TRBJ2-7	once	TGTGCCAGCAGGGGACAGGGCTTGTACGAGCAGTACTTC	CASRGQGLYEQYF
TRBV4-3	TRBD1	TRBJ2-6	-	TGCGCCAGCAGCCAAGATGGGCCGGGACAGGGGTTGAGGGCCAACGTCCTGACTTTC	CASSQDGPGQGLRANVLTF
TRBV27	-	TRBJ2-5	-	TGTGCCAGCAGTTTACGATCGCCACAGTACTTCCAAGAGACCCAGTACTTC	CASSLRSPQYFQETQYF
TRBV7-8	-	TRBJ1-4	-	TGTGCCAGCAGCTTAGACGGGAATGAAAAACTGTTTTTT	CASSLDGNEKLFF
TRBV5-8	TRBD2	TRBJ2-3	-	TGTGCCAGCAGCGCGAGCGGGAGGAACACAGATACGCAGTATTTT	CASSASGRNTDTQYF
TRBV13	-	TRBJ2-7	-	TGTGCCAGCAGCTTACCGGGATTGGGATACGAGCAGTACTTC	CASSLPGLGYEQYF
TRBV28	-	TRBJ2-2	once	TGTGCCAGCAGTTTAAGAGGGAACACCGGGGAGCTGTTTTTT	CASSLRGNTGELFF
TRBV7-3	TRBD1	TRBJ2-6	-	TGTGCCAGCAGCTCAGCCGGGACAGGGGGCTCTGGGGCCAACGTCCTGACTTTC	CASSSAGTGGSGANVLTF
TRBV7-9	TRBD1	TRBJ2-6	-	TGTGCCAGCAGCTTAATGCCCCTTAGGGGGCCCTCTGGGGCCAACGTCCTGACTTTC	CASSLMPLRGPSGANVLTF
TRBV3-1/TRBV3-2	TRBD1	TRBJ1-6	-	TGTGCCAGCAGCCAAATGGGACAGGGGAATTCACCCCTCCACTTT	CASSQMGQGNSPLHF
TRBV4-2	-	TRBJ2-5	-	TGTGCCAGCAGCCAAGACAGGGGCGGGGAGACCCAGTACTTC	CASSQDRGGETQYF
TRBV19	-	TRBJ1-1	-	TGTGCCAGTAGTACGCAGGCGGGAACTGAAGCTTTCTTT	CASSTQAGTEAFF
TRBV24-1	-	TRBJ2-1	-	TGTGCCACCAGTGCCCCGCCCCGACAGTTTGGTGGACGGAATGAGCAGTTCTTC	CATSAPPRQFGGRNEQFF
TRBV5-6	TRBD2	TRBJ2-5	-	TGTGCCAGCGGCCTAGCGGGCGAAGAGACCCAGTACTTC	CASGLAGEETQYF
TRBV25-1	-	TRBJ1-4	-	TGTGCCAGCAGTGAAGGGGGGGCAACTAATGAAAAACTGTTTTTT	CASSEGGATNEKLFF
TRBV18	-	TRBJ1-6	-	TGTGCCAGCTCACCAAAGGGGCTATATAATTCACCCCTCCACTTT	CASSPKGLYNSPLHF